What follows are 2 T cell receptor beta chains derived from one specimen sequenced in a study of T cell responses to AZD1222 COVID-19 vaccine. Clones were read by immunoSEQ multiplex PCR, and TCRdb kept only the in-frame ones, dropping some. This sample yields more than 60,000 clones, of which around 86% are seen a single time; 18% belongs to the top ten. Sequences were derived from peripheral blood, sampled 28 days after the second AZD1222 dose. Receptor source: an adult who received the AZD1222 COVID-19 vaccine.

This clone was observed once. The chain combines TRBV10-3 with TRBJ2-7; the match to TRBD1 covers 9 bases. CDR1 and CDR2 from the germline V gene are ENHRY and SYGVKD. J lost 1 base, V lost 6 bases, and 4 bases had no gene match. The CDR3 runs 14 residues. In nucleotides, the CDR3 is TGTGCCATCAGGGGGGGGACAGGGTCCTACGAGCAGTACTTC. Translating it yields CAIRGGTGSYEQYF.

V usage is TRBV9 and J usage is TRBJ1-2, with TRBD1 as a possible D gene (5 bases). V lost 1 base to trimming and J lost 5 bases, with 15 bases between them. Germline V gives CDR1 SGDLS, CDR2 YYNGEE. This CDR3 is 15 amino acids long. The CDR3 DNA sequence: TGTGCCAGCAGCGTACGTGGCAACCAGGGATATGGCTACACCTTC. Translating gives CASSVRGNQGYGYTF.